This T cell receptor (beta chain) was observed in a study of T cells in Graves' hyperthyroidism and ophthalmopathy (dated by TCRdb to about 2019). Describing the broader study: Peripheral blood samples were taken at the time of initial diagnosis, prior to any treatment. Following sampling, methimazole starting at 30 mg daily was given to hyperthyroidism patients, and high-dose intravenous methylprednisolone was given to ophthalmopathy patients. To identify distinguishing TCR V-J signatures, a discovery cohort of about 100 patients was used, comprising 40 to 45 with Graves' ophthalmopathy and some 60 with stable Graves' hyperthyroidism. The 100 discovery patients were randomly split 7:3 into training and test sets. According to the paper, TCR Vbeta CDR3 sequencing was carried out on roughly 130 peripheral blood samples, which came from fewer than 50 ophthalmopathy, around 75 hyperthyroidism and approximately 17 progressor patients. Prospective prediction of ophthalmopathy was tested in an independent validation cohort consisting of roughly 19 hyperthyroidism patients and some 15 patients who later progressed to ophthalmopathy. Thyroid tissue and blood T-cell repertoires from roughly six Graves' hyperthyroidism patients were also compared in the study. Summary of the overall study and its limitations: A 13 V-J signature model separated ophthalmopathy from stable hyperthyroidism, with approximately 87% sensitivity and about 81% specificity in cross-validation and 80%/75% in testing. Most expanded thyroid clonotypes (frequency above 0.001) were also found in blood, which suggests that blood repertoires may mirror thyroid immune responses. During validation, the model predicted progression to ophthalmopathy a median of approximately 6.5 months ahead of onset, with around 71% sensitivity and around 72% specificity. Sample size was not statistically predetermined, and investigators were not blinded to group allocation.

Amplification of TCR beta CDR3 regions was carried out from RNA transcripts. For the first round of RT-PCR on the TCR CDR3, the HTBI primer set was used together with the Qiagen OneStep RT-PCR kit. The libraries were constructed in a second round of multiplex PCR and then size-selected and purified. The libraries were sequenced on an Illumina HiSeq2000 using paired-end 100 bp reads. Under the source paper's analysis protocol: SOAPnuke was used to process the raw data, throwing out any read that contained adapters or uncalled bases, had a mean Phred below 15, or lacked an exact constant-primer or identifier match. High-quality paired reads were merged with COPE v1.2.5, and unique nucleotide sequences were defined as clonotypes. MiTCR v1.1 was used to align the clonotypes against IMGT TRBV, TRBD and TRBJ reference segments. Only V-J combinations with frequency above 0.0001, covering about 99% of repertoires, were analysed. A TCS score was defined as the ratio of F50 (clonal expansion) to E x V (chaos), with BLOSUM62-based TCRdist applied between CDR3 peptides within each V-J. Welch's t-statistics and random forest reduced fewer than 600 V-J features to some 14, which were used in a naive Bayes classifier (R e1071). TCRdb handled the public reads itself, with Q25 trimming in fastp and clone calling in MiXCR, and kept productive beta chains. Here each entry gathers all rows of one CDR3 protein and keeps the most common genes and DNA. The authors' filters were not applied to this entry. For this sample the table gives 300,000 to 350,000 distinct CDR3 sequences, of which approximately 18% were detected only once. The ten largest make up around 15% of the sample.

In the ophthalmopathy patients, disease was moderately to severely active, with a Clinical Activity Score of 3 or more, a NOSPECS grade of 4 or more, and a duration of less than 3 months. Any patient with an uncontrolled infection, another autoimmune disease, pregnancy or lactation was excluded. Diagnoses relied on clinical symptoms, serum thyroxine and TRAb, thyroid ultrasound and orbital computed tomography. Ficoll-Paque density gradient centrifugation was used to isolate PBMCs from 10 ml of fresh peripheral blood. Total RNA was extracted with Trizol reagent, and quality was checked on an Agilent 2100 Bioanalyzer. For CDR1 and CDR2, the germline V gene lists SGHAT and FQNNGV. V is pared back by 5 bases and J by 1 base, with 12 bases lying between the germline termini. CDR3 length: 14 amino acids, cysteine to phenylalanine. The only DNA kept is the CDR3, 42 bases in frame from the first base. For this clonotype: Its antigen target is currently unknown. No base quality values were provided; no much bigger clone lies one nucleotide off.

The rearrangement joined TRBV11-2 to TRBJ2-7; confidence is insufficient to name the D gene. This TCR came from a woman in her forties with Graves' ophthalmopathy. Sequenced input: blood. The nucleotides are TGTGCCAGCAGCCCACAACGGAATTCCTACGAGCAGTACTTC. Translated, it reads CASSPQRNSYEQYF.